This entry concerns a single TCR beta chain. These data originate in a study of blood T cell repertoires in COVID-19. Sequencing used immunoSEQ multiplex PCR; TCRdb keeps in-frame clones, though not all of them. Of approximately 49,000 clones listed, over 65% are singletons. Germline V gives CDR1 SGHDT, CDR2 YYEEEE. The CDR3 loop spans 16 amino acids. Trimming left V 1 base short and J 1 base short, with 15 bases between. Material: peripheral blood. The V gene is TRBV5-6, the J gene TRBJ2-7; tentative D call: TRBD1 (5 bases). The clonotype comes from a woman in her sixties or seventies with acute or convalescent COVID-19. CDR3 residues: CASSLRGTRKSYEQYF. The CDR3 region has the DNA TGTGCCAGCAGCTTGAGGGGCACGCGTAAATCCTACGAGCAGTACTTC.